The clone carrying this T cell receptor (beta chain) showed up just once. The data belong to a study of OX40 agonist ivuxolimab in advanced cancers. V was cut by 3 bases and J by 13 bases, with 16 bases left in between. Germline CDR1 and CDR2: SGHRS and YFSETQ. The CDR3 loop spans 12 amino acids. Some clones are missing from TCRdb's copy, which holds only in-frame ones; the method was immunoSEQ multiplex PCR. Among some 70,000 clones listed, around 90% were seen once. The chain joins TRBV5-1 to TRBJ1-2; the D gene is possibly TRBD1 (6 bases). The receptor was isolated from an adult with an advanced solid tumor such as melanoma, head and neck, liver or kidney cancer. Specimen: CD4+ or CD8+ T cells sorted from blood, collected in a trial of the OX40 agonist ivuxolimab. The CDR3 DNA reads TGCGCCAGCAGCTCATATGCAGGGGTCTTCACCTTC. It specifies CASSSYAGVFTF.